The subject of this entry is one T cell receptor beta chain. Its antigen is undetermined. Germline V gives CDR1 KGHSH, CDR2 LQKENI. This CDR3 has 15 residues. V dropped 3 bases and J dropped 7; count of bases not matched to a gene: 6. The PCR ran on 60 Vbeta and 13 Jbeta primers. Profiled with immunoSEQ multiplex PCR; TCRdb holds only in-frame clones, not every one. The sample lists over 200,000 clones, around 89% occurring once. This sample is drawn from a study of cytomegalovirus exposure and HLA in healthy donors. Study-level background: Samples from HLA-typed donors yielded some 85 million unique TCRs in an early data release. There were 350 to 400 genotyped donors. Of these, 75% to 85% fell in the genetic ancestry cluster associated with self-reported Caucasian donors.

Study outcomes and limitations: The study put 150 or so TCR beta chains on its list as cytomegalovirus-associated.

The chain employs TRBV18 and TRBJ1-4, with TRBD1 matching over 9 bases. This receptor was identified in a woman between 18 and 29 years old in good health and CMV-seronegative. Sequences were obtained from PBMCs. CDR3 DNA sequence: TGTGCCAGCTCACCGACCGGGACAGGGTTTGAAAAACTGTTTTTT. Its translation: CASSPTGTGFEKLFF.